A selection of T cell receptor beta chains follows, all from one sample in a study of shared T cell receptors in the human thymus. TCRdb's copy holds only in-frame clones and misses some; the assay was immunoSEQ multiplex PCR. This sample yields hundreds of thousands of clones, of which over 75% are seen a single time; 0.01% belongs to the top ten. In addition, the sample was reused for a study of human thymus T cells.

The specimen was thymocytes. Every receptor here comes from a boy in the first two years of life with a congenital heart defect. Each CDR3 is given with its conserved first and last residue. The D gene is left open where the match is weak. Some rows mark clone size as missing; the rest say once, few, many or name a class of expanded clone.

D: NA
size: NA
J: TRBJ2-5
V: TRBV6-1
CDR3: CATQLNRGRETQYF
DNA: TGTGCCACACAGCTAAATCGGGGGAGGGAGACCCAGTACTTC

D: NA
size: NA
J: TRBJ2-7
V: TRBV7-2
CDR3: CASSLRLGGEQYF
DNA: TGTGCCAGCAGCCTGAGACTCGGGGGCGAGCAGTACTTC

D: TRBD2
size: NA
J: TRBJ2-7
V: TRBV7-9
CDR3: CASSLISGATYEQYF
DNA: TGTGCCAGCAGCTTAATTAGCGGGGCTACCTACGAGCAGTACTTC

D: NA
size: NA
J: TRBJ1-4
V: TRBV19
CDR3: CASSIEFPGVAGEKLFF
DNA: TGTGCCAGTAGTATAGAGTTCCCAGGGGTGGCGGGTGAAAAACTGTTTTTT

D: NA
size: once
J: TRBJ2-1
V: TRBV4-1
CDR3: CASSQRQGARVAGAPLYNEQFF
DNA: TGCGCCAGCAGCCAGAGACAGGGGGCGCGTGTAGCGGGAGCCCCCCTCTACAATGAGCAGTTCTTC

D: NA
size: NA
J: TRBJ1-1
V: TRBV28
CDR3: CAARDGNTEAFF
DNA: TGTGCCGCGCGGGACGGAAACACTGAAGCTTTCTTT

D: NA
size: NA
J: TRBJ1-1
V: TRBV21-1
CDR3: CASSKLWTAFEAFF
DNA: TGTGCCAGCAGCAAACTGTGGACAGCCTTTGAAGCTTTCTTT

D: NA
size: NA
J: TRBJ1-2
V: TRBV19
CDR3: CASSAVIGQGSGYTF
DNA: TGTGCCAGTAGTGCTGTTATAGGGCAGGGGTCTGGCTACACCTTC

D: TRBD2
size: once
J: TRBJ2-3
V: TRBV7-6
CDR3: CASSQGTSATDTQYF
DNA: TGTGCCAGCAGCCAGGGGACTAGCGCCACAGATACGCAGTATTTT

D: TRBD1
size: NA
J: TRBJ1-2
V: TRBV7-2
CDR3: CASSFTPRDRGDNYGYTF
DNA: TGTGCCAGCAGCTTCACCCCTCGGGACAGGGGAGATAACTATGGCTACACCTTC

D: TRBD2
size: NA
J: TRBJ2-3
V: TRBV6-5
CDR3: CATRWRTSLADTQYF
DNA: TGTGCCACCCGCTGGCGGACTAGCCTCGCAGATACGCAGTATTTT

D: NA
size: NA
J: TRBJ1-5
V: TRBV19
CDR3: CASSIFASNSNQPQHF
DNA: TGTGCCAGTAGTATCTTTGCCAGTAATAGCAATCAGCCCCAGCATTTT

D: TRBD2
size: NA
J: TRBJ2-1
V: TRBV7-6
CDR3: CASSYEFAGGSCEQFF
DNA: TGTGCCAGCAGCTATGAATTCGCGGGAGGTTCGTGCGAGCAGTTCTTC

D: TRBD1
size: NA
J: TRBJ2-7
V: TRBV5-8
CDR3: CASSKGQGFYEQYF
DNA: TGTGCCAGCAGCAAGGGACAGGGGTTCTACGAGCAGTACTTC

D: TRBD2
size: NA
J: TRBJ2-1
V: TRBV27
CDR3: CASSPQTSEYNEQFF
DNA: TGTGCCAGCAGTCCCCAGACTAGCGAATACAATGAGCAGTTCTTC

D: TRBD1
size: NA
J: TRBJ2-5
V: TRBV6-1
CDR3: CASILQRDRGETQYF
DNA: TGTGCCAGCATTCTTCAGCGGGACAGGGGAGAGACCCAGTACTTC

D: NA
size: NA
J: TRBJ1-3
V: TRBV5-1
CDR3: CASSLDRAGNTIYF
DNA: TGCGCCAGCAGCTTGGACAGGGCTGGAAACACCATATATTTT

D: NA
size: once
J: TRBJ2-6
V: TRBV6-1
CDR3: CASSGNYSGANVLTF
DNA: TGTGCCAGCAGTGGAAACTACTCTGGGGCCAACGTCCTGACTTTC

D: TRBD1
size: NA
J: TRBJ2-3
V: TRBV9
CDR3: CASSVEGADTQYF
DNA: TGTGCCAGCAGCGTAGAGGGGGCGGATACGCAGTATTTT

D: TRBD2
size: few
J: TRBJ2-7
V: TRBV16
CDR3: CASSLGAGGSYEQYF
DNA: TGTGCCAGCAGCCTGGGGGCGGGAGGATCCTACGAGCAGTACTTC

D: NA
size: NA
J: TRBJ1-1
V: TRBV19
CDR3: CASSSPWGPEAFF
DNA: TGTGCCAGTAGTTCGCCTTGGGGCCCTGAAGCTTTCTTT

D: TRBD2
size: NA
J: TRBJ2-1
V: TRBV27
CDR3: CASSPRTSGAYNEQFF
DNA: TGTGCCAGCAGTCCGAGGACTAGCGGGGCATACAATGAGCAGTTCTTC